This is a list of T cell receptor beta chains from one sample in a study of CD8+CD57+ T cells in acquired aplastic anemia. Using its own MiXCR run on the reads, TCRdb lists one record per CDR3 protein. The sample yields hundreds of thousands of distinct CDR3 sequences, 55% to 70% seen once. Sequencing input: sorted CD4+, CD8+, or CD8+CD57+ T cells (not recorded which) from PBMCs. The receptors here all came from a human donor in good health, serving as a control. CDR3s leave out the opening cysteine and the closing phenylalanine or tryptophan. Fields, in order: D gene, J gene, V gene, CDR3 protein. The D gene is left open where the match is weak.

>.|TRBJ1-6|TRBV12-3/TRBV12-4
ASSRPEGRSPLH
>TRBD1|TRBJ1-1|TRBV6-6
ASSPTRQGNAEAF
>.|TRBJ2-7|TRBV7-8
ASSPGRAAEYQQY
>TRBD2|TRBJ2-7|TRBV14
ASSQVAGAQY
>.|TRBJ1-2|TRBV5-1
ASSLGWLSPYGYT
>.|TRBJ2-7|TRBV6-1
ASSEALGTGTDEQY
>.|TRBJ1-2|TRBV6-4
ATSRGGLGAYAHGYT
>TRBD1|TRBJ1-2|TRBV14
ASSRLGQANSYGYT
>.|TRBJ2-3|TRBV2
ASSLNGQVNHY
>.|TRBJ1-5|TRBV9
ASSGTTRGHTDN
>.|TRBJ1-2|TRBV24-1
ATSDHNIKMAGYT
>.|TRBJ2-3|TRBV9
ASSSIASKDPQY
>.|TRBJ1-1|TRBV20-1
SARAASNTPEAF
>.|TRBJ1-1|TRBV7-6
ASTTGRSTEAF